Listed below are T cell receptor beta chains from one sample, sequenced in a study of cytomegalovirus exposure and HLA in healthy donors. Assay used: immunoSEQ multiplex PCR; TCRdb lists only in-frame clones, some missing. The sample has some 150,000 clones; over 60% are singletons. The sample taken for sequencing was PBMCs. The origin of the receptors is a woman under 40 in good health and CMV-seronegative. The CDR3 runs from the conserved cysteine through the conserved F or W.

CASSPSGTDEAFF,TRBV5-5,TRBJ1-1
CASSSTGTGHGYTF,TRBV5-1,TRBJ1-2
CSGDRGNYGYTF,TRBV29-1,TRBJ1-2
CASLGAYNEQFF,TRBV5-6,TRBJ2-1
CASSARTSGGSYEQYF,TRBV6-1,TRBJ2-7
CASSPRTGMNTEAFF,TRBV6-1,TRBJ1-1
CASSLASGGRYEQYF,TRBV28,TRBJ2-7
CASRLAGVGTDTQYF,TRBV28,TRBJ2-3
CASSLFGDQPQHF,TRBV27,TRBJ1-5
CASSQHQRLFDEQFF,TRBV4-3,TRBJ2-1
CASSLFGQDNEQFF,TRBV27,TRBJ2-1
CASSQVIAVGGRETQYF,TRBV4-2,TRBJ2-5
CASSQEGREGETQYF,TRBV4-1,TRBJ2-5
CASSKGDISSNQPQHF,TRBV9,TRBJ1-5
CASSESSVDRNTEAFF,TRBV6-1,TRBJ1-1
CASSYSGGRYGYTF,TRBV6-5,TRBJ1-2
CASSFGTSGSFYEQFF,TRBV7-9,TRBJ2-1
CASSEAWGHGQPQHF,TRBV2,TRBJ1-5
CASSLEIGYTF,TRBV7-9,TRBJ1-2
CASSERRRLEGGELFF,TRBV5-6,TRBJ2-2
CASSLDRAYEQYF,TRBV5-4,.
CASSQITGTANYGYTF,TRBV4-3,TRBJ1-2
CASSHGEQGALIETQYF,TRBV4-2,TRBJ2-5
CASSQEWGEVTQYF,TRBV14,TRBJ2-5
CASSQEPGQGVKSEQFF,TRBV7-2,TRBJ2-1
CASSVGTGVGTEAFF,TRBV19,TRBJ1-1
CAWSVSGRAVFYEQYF,TRBV30,.
CASLRETGYEQYF,TRBV2,TRBJ2-7
CASTPDRRNTEAFF,TRBV2,TRBJ1-1
CASSFQGGYSYNEQFF,TRBV27,TRBJ2-1
CASTLGLSTGELFF,TRBV28,TRBJ2-2
CASSLGEYQETQYF,TRBV7-2,TRBJ2-5
CASSTTTGGSYEQYF,TRBV19,TRBJ2-7
CASSLMGAVRTGELFF,TRBV5-1,TRBJ2-2
CASSLSAQGRREKLFF,TRBV28,TRBJ1-4
CASSSDRWRNQPQHF,TRBV28,TRBJ1-5
CASRKGNGNTIYF,TRBV6-1,TRBJ1-3
CATSRVDRGAPEAFF,TRBV15,TRBJ1-1
CASSWGGLRPQHF,TRBV7-7,TRBJ1-5
CASSNQFNQPQHF,TRBV27,TRBJ1-5
CASSPNSWTELAKNIQYF,TRBV7-9,TRBJ2-4
CASSPTVAGANVLTF,TRBV7-9,TRBJ2-6